Listed below are T cell receptor beta chains from one sample, sequenced in a study of blood T cell repertoires in COVID-19. Assay used: immunoSEQ multiplex PCR; TCRdb lists only in-frame clones, some missing. The sample consists of 130,000 to 150,000 clones, roughly 89% of them appearing once. Sequenced material: peripheral blood. The receptors stem from a woman in her thirties or forties with acute or convalescent COVID-19. CDR3s include the opening cysteine and the closing phenylalanine or tryptophan. D genes are given only for firm matches. Clone size is not always given. Where it is, it says once, few, many or a class for expanded clones.

clone_size: NA
j_call: TRBJ2-5
v_call: TRBV6-5
d_call: TRBD1
cdr3_nt: TGTGCCAGCAGTTTGGGACAGGGCTCGCGAGAGACCCAGTACTTC
cdr3_aa: CASSLGQGSRETQYF

clone_size: NA
j_call: TRBJ2-3
v_call: TRBV12-3/TRBV12-4
d_call: NA
cdr3_nt: TGTGCCAGCAGCTACAGGGAACCAGATACGCAGTATTTT
cdr3_aa: CASSYREPDTQYF

clone_size: NA
j_call: TRBJ1-1
v_call: TRBV2
d_call: NA
cdr3_nt: TGTGCCAGCAACCCGACACATAGGAACACTGAAGCTTTCTTT
cdr3_aa: CASNPTHRNTEAFF

clone_size: once
j_call: TRBJ2-1
v_call: TRBV28
d_call: TRBD2
cdr3_nt: TGTGCCAGCAGTCCTGGACTAGCAACATTTGAGCAGTTCTTC
cdr3_aa: CASSPGLATFEQFF

clone_size: NA
j_call: TRBJ1-1
v_call: TRBV5-5
d_call: NA
cdr3_nt: TGTGCCAGCAGCTGGACAGTTATGAACACTGAAGCTTTCTTT
cdr3_aa: CASSWTVMNTEAFF

clone_size: NA
j_call: TRBJ2-7
v_call: TRBV7-3
d_call: TRBD1
cdr3_nt: TGTGCCAGCAGCTTTGGGACAGGGACCGAGCAGTACTTC
cdr3_aa: CASSFGTGTEQYF

clone_size: NA
j_call: TRBJ2-1
v_call: TRBV6-2/TRBV6-3
d_call: TRBD2
cdr3_nt: TGTGCCAGCAGTTCCGGGACTAGTGCCTACAATGAGCAGTTCTTC
cdr3_aa: CASSSGTSAYNEQFF

clone_size: NA
j_call: TRBJ2-1
v_call: TRBV18
d_call: NA
cdr3_nt: TGTGCCAGCTCGCCATCTAGCTATGAGCAGTTCTTC
cdr3_aa: CASSPSSYEQFF

clone_size: NA
j_call: TRBJ1-2
v_call: TRBV5-1
d_call: NA
cdr3_nt: TGCGCCAGCAGCTTGTGGGGCCACGGGGAGGATGGCTACACCTTC
cdr3_aa: CASSLWGHGEDGYTF

clone_size: NA
j_call: TRBJ2-1
v_call: TRBV19
d_call: NA
cdr3_nt: TGTGCCACCTCGGGGGCCAGGGGAGGGTGGAATGAGCAGTTCTTC
cdr3_aa: CATSGARGGWNEQFF

clone_size: NA
j_call: TRBJ1-1
v_call: TRBV25-1
d_call: NA
cdr3_nt: TGTGCCAGCAGTGAATTCGGCAGGGACACTGAAGCTTTCTTT
cdr3_aa: CASSEFGRDTEAFF

clone_size: NA
j_call: TRBJ1-4
v_call: TRBV14
d_call: NA
cdr3_nt: TGTGCCAGCAGCCTCGGACTCAATGAAAAACTGTTTTTT
cdr3_aa: CASSLGLNEKLFF

clone_size: NA
j_call: TRBJ2-5
v_call: TRBV5-6
d_call: NA
cdr3_nt: TGTGCCAGCAGCCGCCTGCGAGAGACCCAGTACTTC
cdr3_aa: CASSRLRETQYF

clone_size: NA
j_call: TRBJ1-2
v_call: TRBV14
d_call: NA
cdr3_nt: TGTGCCAGCAGCCCAGTGGGCAGGGCCTTCTATGGCTACACCTTC
cdr3_aa: CASSPVGRAFYGYTF

clone_size: NA
j_call: TRBJ2-1
v_call: TRBV5-1
d_call: NA
cdr3_nt: TGCGCCAGCAGCTTGGACGGACTGCAAACGGTAGGGCAGTTCTTC
cdr3_aa: CASSLDGLQTVGQFF

clone_size: NA
j_call: TRBJ2-3
v_call: TRBV6-2/TRBV6-3
d_call: NA
cdr3_nt: TGTGCCAGCAGTTTCCGGGAAGATGGCACAGATACGCAGTATTTT
cdr3_aa: CASSFREDGTDTQYF

clone_size: NA
j_call: TRBJ1-6
v_call: TRBV9
d_call: TRBD1
cdr3_nt: TGTGCCAGCAGCCCGACAGGGTTTAATTCACCCCTCCACTTT
cdr3_aa: CASSPTGFNSPLHF

clone_size: NA
j_call: TRBJ2-1
v_call: TRBV5-3
d_call: TRBD2
cdr3_nt: TGTGCCAGAACCCGGACTAGCAGATACAATGAGCAGTTCTTC
cdr3_aa: CARTRTSRYNEQFF

clone_size: NA
j_call: TRBJ2-1
v_call: TRBV29-1
d_call: NA
cdr3_nt: TGCAGCGTTGAAGGCCGGGTATACAATGAGCAGTTCTTC
cdr3_aa: CSVEGRVYNEQFF

clone_size: many
j_call: TRBJ1-5
v_call: TRBV9
d_call: NA
cdr3_nt: TGTGCCAGCAGCCAATGGGGAGGGCGTCAGCCCCAGCATTTT
cdr3_aa: CASSQWGGRQPQHF

clone_size: NA
j_call: TRBJ1-6
v_call: TRBV2
d_call: NA
cdr3_nt: TGTGCCAGCACCGCGGAGACGGCTTCACCCCTCCACTTT
cdr3_aa: CASTAETASPLHF